The T cell receptor beta chain under discussion was sequenced for a study of chemoradiotherapy in HPV16-positive cancers. TCRdb keeps only in-frame clones here, not all; method: immunoSEQ multiplex PCR. The sample includes approximately 12,000 clones, approximately 85% of them seen just once. Comment on this clone: Its antigen is not known.

Notes on the study in general: Candidate HPV-specific clones and E7-related TCR motifs grew in tumor during treatment. The functional HPV-specific definition rests on just a couple of HPV16-positive patients. For HPV16-positive patients, expanding HPV-responsive T cells associated with longer recurrence-free survival.

This TCR was recovered from a human donor with HPV-associated anogenital cancer. Here the sequenced sample was blood, taken from a patient who underwent chemoradiotherapy.

The CDR3 region is CASSTGGGAETQYF. CDR3 DNA sequence: TGCGCCAGCAGCACCGGAGGGGGTGCAGAGACCCAGTACTTC. The rearrangement links TRBV5-1 to TRBJ2-5, with D perhaps matching TRBD1 or TRBD2 (6 bases each). The CDR3 is 14 residues long. Germline V gives CDR1 SGHRS, CDR2 YFSETQ. Deletions cut 4 bases from V and 4 bases from J, with 14 bases between.